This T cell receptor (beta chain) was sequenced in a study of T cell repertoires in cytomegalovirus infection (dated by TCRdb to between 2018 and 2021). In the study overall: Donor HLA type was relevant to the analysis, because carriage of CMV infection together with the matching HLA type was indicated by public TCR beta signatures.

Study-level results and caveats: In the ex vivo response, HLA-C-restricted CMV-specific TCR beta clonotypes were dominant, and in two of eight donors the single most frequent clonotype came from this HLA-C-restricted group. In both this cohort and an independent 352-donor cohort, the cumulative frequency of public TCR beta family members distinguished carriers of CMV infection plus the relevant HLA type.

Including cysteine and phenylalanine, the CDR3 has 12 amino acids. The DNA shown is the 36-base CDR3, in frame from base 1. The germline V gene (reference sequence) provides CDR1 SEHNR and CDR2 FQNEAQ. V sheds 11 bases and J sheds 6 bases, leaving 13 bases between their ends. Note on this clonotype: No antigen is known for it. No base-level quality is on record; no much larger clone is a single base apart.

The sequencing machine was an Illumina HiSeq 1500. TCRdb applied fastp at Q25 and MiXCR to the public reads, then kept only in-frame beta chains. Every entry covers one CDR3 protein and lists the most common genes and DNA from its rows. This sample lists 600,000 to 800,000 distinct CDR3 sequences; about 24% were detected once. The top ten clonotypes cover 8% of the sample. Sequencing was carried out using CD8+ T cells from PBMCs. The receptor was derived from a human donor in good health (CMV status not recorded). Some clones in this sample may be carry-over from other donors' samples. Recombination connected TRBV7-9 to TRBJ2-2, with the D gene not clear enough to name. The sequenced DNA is TGTGCCGCGACGGATTCCTCCGGGGAGCTGTTTTTT. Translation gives CAATDSSGELFF.